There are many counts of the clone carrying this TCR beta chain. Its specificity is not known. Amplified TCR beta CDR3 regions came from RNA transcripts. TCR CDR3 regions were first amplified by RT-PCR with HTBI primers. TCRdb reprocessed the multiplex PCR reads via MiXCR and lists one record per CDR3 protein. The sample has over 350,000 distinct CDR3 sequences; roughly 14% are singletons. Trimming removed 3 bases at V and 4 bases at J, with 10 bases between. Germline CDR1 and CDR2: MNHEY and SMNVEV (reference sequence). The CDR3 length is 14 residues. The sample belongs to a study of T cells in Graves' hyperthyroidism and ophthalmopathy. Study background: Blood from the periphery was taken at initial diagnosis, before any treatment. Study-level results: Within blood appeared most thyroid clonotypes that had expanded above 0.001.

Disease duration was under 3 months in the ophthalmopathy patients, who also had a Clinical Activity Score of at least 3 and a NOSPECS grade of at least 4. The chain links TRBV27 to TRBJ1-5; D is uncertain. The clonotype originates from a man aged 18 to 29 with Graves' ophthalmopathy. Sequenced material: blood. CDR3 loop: CASSFALGNQPQHF. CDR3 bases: TGTGCCAGCAGTTTCGCTTTAGGAAATCAGCCCCAGCATTTT.